This T cell receptor beta chain was recorded in a study of response to subunit inactivated influenza vaccine. A few counts support this clonotype. From the RT-PCR reads, TCRdb called clonotypes with MiXCR, one entry per CDR3 protein. The data hold about 540,000 distinct CDR3 sequences, with approximately 15% observed a single time. Germline V gives CDR1 MNHEY, CDR2 SVGEGT. The CDR3 loop spans 13 amino acids. The V gene lost 4 bases and the J gene lost 5 bases, with 12 bases spanning the gap. This TCR was recovered from a man aged 45 to 65 who received an inactivated influenza vaccine. The sequences come from PBMCs from blood, collected about 13 days after vaccination. The chain combines TRBV6-2 or TRBV6-3 with TRBJ2-7, with D possibly matching TRBD2 (5 bases). The CDR3 spells CASSLWLANEQYF. For the CDR3, the DNA is TGTGCCAGCAGTTTGTGGCTAGCCAACGAGCAGTACTTC.